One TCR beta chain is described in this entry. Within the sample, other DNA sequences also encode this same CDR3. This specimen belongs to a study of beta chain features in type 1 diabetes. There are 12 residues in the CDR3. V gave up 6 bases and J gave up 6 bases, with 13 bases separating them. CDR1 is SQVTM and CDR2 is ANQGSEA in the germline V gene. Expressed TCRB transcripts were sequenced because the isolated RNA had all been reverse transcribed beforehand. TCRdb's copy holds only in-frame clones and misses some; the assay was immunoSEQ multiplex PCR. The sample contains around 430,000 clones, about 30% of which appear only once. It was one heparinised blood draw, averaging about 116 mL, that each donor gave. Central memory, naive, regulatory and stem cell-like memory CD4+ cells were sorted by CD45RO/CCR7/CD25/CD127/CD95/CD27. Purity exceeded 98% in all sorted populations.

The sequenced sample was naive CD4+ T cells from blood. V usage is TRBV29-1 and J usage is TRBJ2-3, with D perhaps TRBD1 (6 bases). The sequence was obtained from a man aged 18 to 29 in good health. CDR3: CSVATGADTQYF. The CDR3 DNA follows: TGCAGCGTCGCGACAGGCGCGGATACGCAGTATTTT.